A single TCR beta chain is shown here with its context. The data were taken from a study of OX40 agonist ivuxolimab in advanced cancers. About the study: Administration of intravenous ivuxolimab to patients occurred every 2 weeks at 0.01 to 10 mg/kg.

The trim removed 1 base at V and 2 bases at J, leaving 2 bases unmatched. Germline CDR1 and CDR2: SGHAT and FQNNGV. The CDR3 extends over 15 amino acids. Only in-frame clones appear in the TCRdb table, and some are missing; sequencing was by immunoSEQ multiplex PCR. The sample carries around 83,000 clones, about 90% recorded once. The clonotype originates from an adult with an advanced solid tumor such as melanoma, head and neck, liver or kidney cancer. The chain carries TRBV11-2 and TRBJ2-5; 9 bases map to TRBD2. Material: CD4+ or CD8+ T cells sorted from blood, obtained in a trial of the OX40 agonist ivuxolimab. The CDR3, as DNA: TGTGCCAGCAGCTTAGCTAGCGGGATACAAGAGACCCAGTACTTC. Translation gives CASSLASGIQETQYF.